The 10 T cell receptor beta chains below all came from one sample that was sequenced in a study of Graves' ophthalmopathy and Graves' hyperthyroidism. RNA served as the template for amplifying TCR beta CDR3 regions. An opening RT-PCR round employed HTBI primers and preceded a second-round multiplex PCR. One entry per CDR3 protein, called by TCRdb with MiXCR from the multiplex PCR reads. The sample has about 740,000 distinct CDR3 sequences; approximately 40% are singletons. The sequenced sample was peripheral blood. These TCRs come from an adult man with Graves' ophthalmopathy.

This clonotype was detected only a few times. V gene TRBV7-2 combines with J gene TRBJ1-1, with D maybe TRBD1 (5 bases). CDR3 size: 14 residues. Germline V gene lookup returns CDR1 SGHTA and CDR2 FQGNSA. V gave up 5 bases and J gave up 4 bases, with 14 bases separating them. CDR3 protein: CASSLSGRVTEAFF. CDR3 bases: TGTGCCAGCAGCCTCTCCGGCAGGGTCACTGAAGCTTTCTTT.

The rearrangement joins TRBV7-3 to TRBJ1-4; 11 nucleotides line up with TRBD1. Trimming took 11 bases from V and 7 from J; bases not matched to a gene: 3. The germline gives CDR1 SGHTA, CDR2 FQGTGA. The CDR3 consists of 12 residues. CDR3: CARGTGGEKLFF. The CDR3 DNA is TGTGCCCGAGGGACAGGGGGTGAAAAACTGTTTTTT.

This clonotype was recorded at least ten times. The CDR3 sequence: CASSGWDSSYEQYF. CDR3 in DNA: TGTGCCAGCAGTGGGTGGGACAGCTCCTACGAGCAGTACTTC. The chain carries TRBV25-1 and TRBJ2-7, with TRBD1 identical over 7 bases. The V gene's germline CDR1 is MGHDK and CDR2 SYGVNS. The CDR3 contains 14 residues. V was clipped by 4 bases and J by 0 bases; unmatched bases: 3.

Worth noting for this clonotype: Relative to the germline gene, one junction end is altered; a read error may explain this. The chain combines TRBV2 with TRBJ2-5, with D unclear. From germline, CDR1 is SNHLY and CDR2 FYNNEI. CDR3 length: 14 amino acids. CDR3 protein: CASSQEVAYEIQYF. Here the CDR3 DNA reads TGCGCCAGCAGCCAAGAGGTAGCCTACGAGATCCAGTACTTC. The full variable domain, with the rest looked up from reference TRBV2 and TRBJ2-5, is EPEVTQTPSHQVTQMGQEVILRCVPISNHLYFYWYRQILGQKVEFLVSFYNNEISEKSEIFDDQFSVERPDGSNFTLKIRSTKLEDSAMYFCASSQEVAYEIQYFGPGTRLLVL.

This clonotype was seen repeatedly, ten times or more. One end of the junction does not line up with germline, which may come from a read error. The chain uses TRBV12-3 or TRBV12-4 and TRBJ1-4, with no clear D. The CDR3 sequence is 14 residues long. DNA for the CDR3: TGTGCCAGCAGTCCTTATGTCGCGAGGAAGGGAGAGACTTTT. It translates to CASSPYVARKGETF.

This clonotype was recorded many times. The chain has TRBV19 and TRBJ1-1, with D perhaps matching TRBD1 (5 bases). The V and J ends lost 1 base and 1 base respectively, with 7 bases between them. The CDR3 runs to 14 residues. The germline CDR1 and CDR2 sequences are LNHDA and SQIVND (reference sequence). CDR3 in DNA: TGTGCCAGTAGTATAGGAGGGGCGAACACTGAAGCTTTCTTT. Translation: CASSIGGANTEAFF.

The chain combines TRBV20-1 with TRBJ2-7; 7 bases match TRBD1. V lost 3 bases to trimming and J lost 0 bases; unmatched junction nucleotides: 8. Germline V gene sequence: CDR1 DFQATT, CDR2 SNEGSKA (reference sequence). The CDR3 sequence is 15 residues long. This chain's CDR3 is CSARGPGQSSYEQYF. DNA of the CDR3: TGCAGTGCTAGGGGACCGGGACAGAGCTCCTACGAGCAGTACTTC.

The V and J genes are TRBV9 and TRBJ1-6; D uncertain. Germline V gene sequence: CDR1 SGDLS, CDR2 YYNGEE. Trimming shortened V by 4 bases and J by 5 bases, and 10 bases separated the two germline ends. The CDR3 has 14 amino acids. Written as DNA, the CDR3 is TGTGCCAGCAGCTCTGGGGAGAATAATTCACCCCTCCACTTT. Translating it yields CASSSGENNSPLHF.

The V gene is TRBV11-2, the J gene TRBJ2-2, with D maybe TRBD2 (5 bases). The CDR3 runs 16 residues. The V gene lost 3 bases and the J gene lost 2 bases, with 13 bases spanning the gap. CDR1 and CDR2 (germline): SGHAT, FQNNGV. CDR3 protein: CASSFESLANTGELFF. The CDR3 coding sequence is TGTGCCAGCAGCTTCGAGTCGCTAGCCAACACCGGGGAGCTGTTTTTT.

As concerns this clonotype: Given a much more abundant clone one base away, this may be a read error. The chain employs TRBV5-1 and TRBJ2-7; 8 bases fit TRBD1. The CDR3 runs to 13 residues. After removal of 7 bases from V and 8 bases from J, the junction contained 11 bases not matched to a gene. The germline V gene has CDR1 SGHRS and CDR2 YFSETQ. Here the CDR3 DNA reads TGCGCCAGCGGCCCGGACAGGGCAGGGCAGCAGTACTTC. Its protein is CASGPDRAGQQYF.